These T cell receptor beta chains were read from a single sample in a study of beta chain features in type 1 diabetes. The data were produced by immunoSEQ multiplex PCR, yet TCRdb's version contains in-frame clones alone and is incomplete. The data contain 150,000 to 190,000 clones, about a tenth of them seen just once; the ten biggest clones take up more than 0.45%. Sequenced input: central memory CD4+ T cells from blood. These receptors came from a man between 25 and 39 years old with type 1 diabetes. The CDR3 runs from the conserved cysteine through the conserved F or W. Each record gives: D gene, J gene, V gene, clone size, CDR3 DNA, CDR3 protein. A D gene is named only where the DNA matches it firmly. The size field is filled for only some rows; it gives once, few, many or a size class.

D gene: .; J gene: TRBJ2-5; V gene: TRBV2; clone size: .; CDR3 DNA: TGTGCCAGCACTCTCGTAGAGACCCAGTACTTC; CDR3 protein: CASTLVETQYF
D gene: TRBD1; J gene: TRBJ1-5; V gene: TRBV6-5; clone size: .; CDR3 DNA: TGTGCCAGTCGGGACAGGGGAGGACAGCCCCAGCATTTT; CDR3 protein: CASRDRGGQPQHF
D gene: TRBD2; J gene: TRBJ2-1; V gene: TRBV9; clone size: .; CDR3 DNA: TGTGCCAGCAGCGTAGTAAGTAGCGGGAGCGGTATGTACAATGAGCAGTTCTTC; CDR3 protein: CASSVVSSGSGMYNEQFF
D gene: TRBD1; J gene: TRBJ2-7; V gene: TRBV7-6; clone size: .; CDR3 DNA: TGTGCCAGCAGCTTAGCTGGACAGGGGGCTAACGAGCAGTACTTC; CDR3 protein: CASSLAGQGANEQYF
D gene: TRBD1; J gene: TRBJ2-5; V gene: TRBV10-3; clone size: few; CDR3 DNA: TGTGCCACGGGACAGGAACAAGAGACCCAGTACTTC; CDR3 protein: CATGQEQETQYF
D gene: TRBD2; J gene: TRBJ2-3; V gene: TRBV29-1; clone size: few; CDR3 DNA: TGCAGCGCCAATGGTGGTGCGGGAGGGCCCACAGATACGCAGTATTTT; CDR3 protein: CSANGGAGGPTDTQYF
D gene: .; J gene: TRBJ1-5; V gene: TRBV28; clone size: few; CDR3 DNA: TGTGCCAGCAGACAGAATAATCAGCCCCAGCATTTT; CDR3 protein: CASRQNNQPQHF
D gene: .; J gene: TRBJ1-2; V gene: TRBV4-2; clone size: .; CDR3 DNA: TGTGCCAGCAAAATGGCAGGGAGGGATGGCTACACCTTC; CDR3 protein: CASKMAGRDGYTF
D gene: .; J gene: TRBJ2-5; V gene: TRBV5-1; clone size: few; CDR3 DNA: TGCGCCAGCAGCTTGCTGTACCAAGAGACCCAGTACTTC; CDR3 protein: CASSLLYQETQYF
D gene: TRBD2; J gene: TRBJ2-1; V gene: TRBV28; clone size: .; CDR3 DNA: TGTGCCAGCAGTTTACTTAGCGGGAGGGCCGGAGATGAGCAGTTCTTC; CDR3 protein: CASSLLSGRAGDEQFF
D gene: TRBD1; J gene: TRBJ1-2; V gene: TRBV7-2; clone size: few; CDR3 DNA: TGTGCCAGCAGCTTACCAGGGGGGATCTATGGCTACACCTTC; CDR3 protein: CASSLPGGIYGYTF
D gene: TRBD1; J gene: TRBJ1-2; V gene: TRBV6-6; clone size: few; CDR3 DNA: TGTGCCAGCAGTTTCCCCACAGGGGAAACTAACTATGGCTACACCTTC; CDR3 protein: CASSFPTGETNYGYTF
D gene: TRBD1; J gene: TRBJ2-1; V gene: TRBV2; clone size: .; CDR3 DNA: TGTGCCAGTGACCGGGACAGGGCAAATGAGCAGTTCTTC; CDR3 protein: CASDRDRANEQFF
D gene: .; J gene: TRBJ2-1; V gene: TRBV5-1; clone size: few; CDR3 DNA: TGCGCCAGCAGCTTGGGACAGCAAGACAATGAGCAGTTCTTC; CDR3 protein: CASSLGQQDNEQFF
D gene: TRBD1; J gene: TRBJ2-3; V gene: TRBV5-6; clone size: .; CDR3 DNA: TGTGCCAGCAGCTTCAAACAGGGGGCTAGCACAGATACGCAGTATTTT; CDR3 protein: CASSFKQGASTDTQYF
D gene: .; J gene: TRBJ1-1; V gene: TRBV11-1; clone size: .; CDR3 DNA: TGTGCCAGCAGCTTGGCTGGTTACACTGAAGCTTTCTTT; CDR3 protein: CASSLAGYTEAFF
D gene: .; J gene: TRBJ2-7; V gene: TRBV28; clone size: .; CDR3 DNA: TGTGCCAGCAGTCCCCTAGCAGGCGCCGGCGAGCAGTACTTC; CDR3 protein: CASSPLAGAGEQYF
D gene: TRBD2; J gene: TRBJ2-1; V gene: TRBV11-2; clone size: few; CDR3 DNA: TGTGCCAGCAGCGCGGTACCCAACTTCGCGGGAGACTCCTACAATGAGCAGTTCTTC; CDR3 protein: CASSAVPNFAGDSYNEQFF
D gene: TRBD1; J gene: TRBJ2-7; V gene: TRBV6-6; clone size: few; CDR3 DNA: TGTGCCAGCAGTTATGGGGGGACAGGTCTAGGCGAGCAGTACTTC; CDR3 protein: CASSYGGTGLGEQYF
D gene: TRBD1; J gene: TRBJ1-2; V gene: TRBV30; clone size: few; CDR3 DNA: TGTGCCTGGAGTCTTCGACAGGGGGGTTTAGGCTACACCTTC; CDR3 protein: CAWSLRQGGLGYTF
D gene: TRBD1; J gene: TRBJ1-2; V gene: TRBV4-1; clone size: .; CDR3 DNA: TGCGCCAGCAGCCGGTTGGACAGGGCGGACTATGGCTACACCTTC; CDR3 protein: CASSRLDRADYGYTF
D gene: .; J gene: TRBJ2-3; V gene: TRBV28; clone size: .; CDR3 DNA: TGTGCCAGCAGTCTAACCCTCGGTACGCAGTATTTT; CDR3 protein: CASSLTLGTQYF
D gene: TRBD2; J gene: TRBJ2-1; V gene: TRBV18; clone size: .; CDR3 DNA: TGTGCCAGCTCACCACGTAGCGGGAGTGTTGGTGAGCAGTTCTTC; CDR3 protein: CASSPRSGSVGEQFF
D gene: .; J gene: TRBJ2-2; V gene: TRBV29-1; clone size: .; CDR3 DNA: TGCAGCGTGGGACTTAGCGGCGGGGAGCTGTTTTTT; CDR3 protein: CSVGLSGGELFF
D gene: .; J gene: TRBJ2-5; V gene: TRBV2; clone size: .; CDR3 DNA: TGTGCCGGGGGCACCTGGGGGGAGACCCAGTACTTC; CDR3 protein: CAGGTWGETQYF
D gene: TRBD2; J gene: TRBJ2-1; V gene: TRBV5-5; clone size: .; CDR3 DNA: TGTGCCAGCAGCTTTAGCGGGAGCTCCTACAATGAGCAGTTCTTC; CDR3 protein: CASSFSGSSYNEQFF